This TCR beta chain came from a study of blood T cell repertoires in COVID-19. For the study at large: In each case, the material was cDNA or gDNA derived from T cells, B-cell-depleted T cells, or PBMCs.

Per the original methods: Reference gene primer amplification yielded estimated nucleated cell counts. Profiling relied on immunoSEQ multiplex PCR, and the TCRdb table lists in-frame clones only, not all of them. V, J and clone size were drawn from that table, and D and trimming were deduced from the DNA. The repertoire consists of more than 140,000 clones, with around 84% occurring once and the leading ten covering roughly 6.8%. Trimming cost V 9 bases and J 2 bases; bases outside gene matches: 5. Germline V CDR1 and CDR2: SNHLY, FYNNEI. This CDR3 spans 13 amino acids. The origin of this receptor is a woman aged 45-60 years in a cohort sampled during active or convalescent COVID-19. The chain carries TRBV2 and TRBJ2-7, with 9 positions matching TRBD1. Sequencing input: peripheral blood. The CDR3 DNA reads as TGTGCCAGAGGACAGGGGAACACCTACGAGCAGTACTTC. Translating gives CARGQGNTYEQYF.